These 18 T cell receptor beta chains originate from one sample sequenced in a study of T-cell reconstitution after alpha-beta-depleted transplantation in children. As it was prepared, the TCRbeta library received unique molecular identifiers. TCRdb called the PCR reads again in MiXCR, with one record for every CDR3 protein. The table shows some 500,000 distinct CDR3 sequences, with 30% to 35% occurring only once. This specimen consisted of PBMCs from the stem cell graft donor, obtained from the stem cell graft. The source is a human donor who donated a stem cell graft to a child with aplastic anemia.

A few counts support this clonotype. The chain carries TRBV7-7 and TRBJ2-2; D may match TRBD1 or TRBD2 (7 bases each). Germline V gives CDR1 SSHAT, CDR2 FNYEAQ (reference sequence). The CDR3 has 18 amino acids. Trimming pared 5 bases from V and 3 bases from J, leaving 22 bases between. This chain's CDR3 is CASSPRLVPGGDTGELFF. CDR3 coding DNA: TGTGCCAGCAGCCCCCGATTGGTTCCAGGGGGGGACACCGGGGAGCTGTTTTTT.

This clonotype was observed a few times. The CDR3 bases are TGCGCCAGCAGCCAAGATACGGGCCGAGAGACCCAGTACTTC. Its translation is CASSQDTGRETQYF. V gene TRBV4-3 combines with J gene TRBJ2-5; D is undetermined. V was cut by 0 bases and J by 4 bases, with 9 bases left in between. The CDR3 totals 14 residues. In germline, CDR1 is LGHNA, CDR2 YSLEER.

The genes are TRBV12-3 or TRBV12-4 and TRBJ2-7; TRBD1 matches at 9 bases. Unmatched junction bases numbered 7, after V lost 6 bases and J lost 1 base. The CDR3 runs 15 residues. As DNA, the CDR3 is TGTGCCAGCAGCACTCGCGGGACAGGGTCCTACGAGCAGTACTTC. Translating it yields CASSTRGTGSYEQYF.

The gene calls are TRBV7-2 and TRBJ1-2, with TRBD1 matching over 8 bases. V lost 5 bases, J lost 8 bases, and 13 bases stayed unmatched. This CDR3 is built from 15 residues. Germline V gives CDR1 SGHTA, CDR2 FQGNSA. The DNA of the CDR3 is TGTGCCAGCAGCCCGTTGGCAGGGGGCATATTAGGCTACACCTTC. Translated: CASSPLAGGILGYTF.

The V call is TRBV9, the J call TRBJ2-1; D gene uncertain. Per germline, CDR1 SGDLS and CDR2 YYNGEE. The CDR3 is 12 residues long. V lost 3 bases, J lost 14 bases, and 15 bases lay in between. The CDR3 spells CASSASEGNEFF. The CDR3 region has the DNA TGTGCCAGCAGCGCCTCAGAAGGGAATGAGTTCTTC.

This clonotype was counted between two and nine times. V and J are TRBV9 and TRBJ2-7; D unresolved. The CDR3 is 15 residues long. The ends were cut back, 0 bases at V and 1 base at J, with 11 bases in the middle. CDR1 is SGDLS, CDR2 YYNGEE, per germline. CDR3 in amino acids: CASSVGADPSYEQYV. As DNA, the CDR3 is TGTGCCAGCAGCGTAGGGGCAGACCCTTCCTACGAGCAGTACGTC.

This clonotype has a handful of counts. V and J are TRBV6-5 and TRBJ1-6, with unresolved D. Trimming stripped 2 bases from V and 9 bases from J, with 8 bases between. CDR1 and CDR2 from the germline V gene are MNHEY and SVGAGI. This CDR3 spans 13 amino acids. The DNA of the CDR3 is TGTGCCAGCAGTTACGTGGACGGTTCACCCCTCCACTTT. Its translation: CASSYVDGSPLHF.

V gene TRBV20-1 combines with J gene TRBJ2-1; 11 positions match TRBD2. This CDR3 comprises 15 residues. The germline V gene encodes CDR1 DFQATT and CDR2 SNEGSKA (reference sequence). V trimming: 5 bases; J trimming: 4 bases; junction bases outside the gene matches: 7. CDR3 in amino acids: CSASYRLAGYNEQFF. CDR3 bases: TGCAGTGCTTCCTACAGACTAGCGGGATACAATGAGCAGTTCTTC.

The CDR3 nucleotides are TGTGCCAGCTCCCCGGTGGGACTAGTGTATGAGCAGTTCTTC. Its translation: CASSPVGLVYEQFF. The chain employs TRBV3-1 and TRBJ2-1, with 8 bases matching TRBD2. This CDR3 is 14 amino acids long. Germline values: CDR1 LGHDT, CDR2 YNNKEL (reference sequence). V shed 8 bases and J 8 bases; nucleotides not matched to a gene: 11.

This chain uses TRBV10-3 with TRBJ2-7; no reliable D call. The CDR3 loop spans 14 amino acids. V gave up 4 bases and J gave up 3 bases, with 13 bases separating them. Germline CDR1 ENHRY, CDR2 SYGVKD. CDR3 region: CAISADRPHYEQYF. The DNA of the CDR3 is TGTGCCATCAGTGCGGACCGGCCCCACTACGAGCAGTACTTC.

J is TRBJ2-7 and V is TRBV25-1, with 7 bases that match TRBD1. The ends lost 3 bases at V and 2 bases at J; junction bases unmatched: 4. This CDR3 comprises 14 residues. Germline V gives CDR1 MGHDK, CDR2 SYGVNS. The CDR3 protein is CASSDWDSPYEQYF. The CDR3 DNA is TGTGCCAGCAGTGATTGGGACAGCCCCTACGAGCAGTACTTC.

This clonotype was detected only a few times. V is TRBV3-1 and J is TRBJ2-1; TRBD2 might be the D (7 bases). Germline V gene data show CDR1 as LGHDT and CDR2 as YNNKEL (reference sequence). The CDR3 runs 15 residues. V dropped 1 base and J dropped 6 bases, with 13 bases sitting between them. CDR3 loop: CASSQGGGAGNEQFF. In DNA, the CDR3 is TGTGCCAGCAGCCAAGGGGGGGGCGCCGGCAATGAGCAGTTCTTC.

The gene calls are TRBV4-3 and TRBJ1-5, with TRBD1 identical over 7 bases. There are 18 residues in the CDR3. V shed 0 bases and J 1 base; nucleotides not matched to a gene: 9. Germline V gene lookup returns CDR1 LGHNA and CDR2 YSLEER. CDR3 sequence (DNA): TGCGCCAGCAGCCAAGATCCCATCGACAGGGAGAGCAATCAGCCCCAGCATTTT. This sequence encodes CASSQDPIDRESNQPQHF.

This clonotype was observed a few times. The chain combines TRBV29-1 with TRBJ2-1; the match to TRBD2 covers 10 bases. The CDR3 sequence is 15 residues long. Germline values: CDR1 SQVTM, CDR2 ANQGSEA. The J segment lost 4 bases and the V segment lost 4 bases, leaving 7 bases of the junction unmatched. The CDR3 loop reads CSVVQGLAIYNEQFF. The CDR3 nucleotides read TGCAGCGTTGTGCAGGGACTAGCGATTTACAATGAGCAGTTCTTC.

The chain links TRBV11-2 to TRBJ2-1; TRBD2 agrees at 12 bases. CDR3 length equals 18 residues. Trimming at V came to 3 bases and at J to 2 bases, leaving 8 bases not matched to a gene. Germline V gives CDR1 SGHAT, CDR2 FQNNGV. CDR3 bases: TGTGCCAGCAGCTTTCTGACTAGCGGGAGTAGAGCCTACAATGAGCAGTTCTTC. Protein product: CASSFLTSGSRAYNEQFF.

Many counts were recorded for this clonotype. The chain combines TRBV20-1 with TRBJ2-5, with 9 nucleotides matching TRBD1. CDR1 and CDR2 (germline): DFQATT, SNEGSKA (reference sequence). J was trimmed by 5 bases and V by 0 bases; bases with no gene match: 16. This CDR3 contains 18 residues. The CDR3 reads CSARDPFLETGGRETQYF. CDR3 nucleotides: TGCAGTGCTAGAGATCCCTTTCTTGAGACAGGGGGTAGGGAGACCCAGTACTTC.

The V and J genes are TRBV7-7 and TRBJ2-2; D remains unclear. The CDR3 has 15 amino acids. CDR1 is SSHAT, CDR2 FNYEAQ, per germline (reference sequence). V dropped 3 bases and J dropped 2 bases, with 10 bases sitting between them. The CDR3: CASSFSPTNTGELFF. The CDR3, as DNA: TGTGCCAGCAGCTTTTCGCCAACCAACACCGGGGAGCTGTTTTTT. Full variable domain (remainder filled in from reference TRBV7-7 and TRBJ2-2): GAGVSQSPRYKVTKRGQDVTLRCDPISSHATLYWYQQALGQGPEFLTYFNYEAQPDKSGLPSDRFSAERPEGSISTLTIQRTEQRDSAMYRCASSFSPTNTGELFFGEGSRLTVL.

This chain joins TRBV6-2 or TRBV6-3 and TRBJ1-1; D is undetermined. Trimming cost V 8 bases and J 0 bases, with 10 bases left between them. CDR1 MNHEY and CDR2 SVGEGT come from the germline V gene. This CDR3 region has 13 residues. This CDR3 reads CASERYMNTEAFF. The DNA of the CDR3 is TGTGCCAGCGAGCGATACATGAACACTGAAGCTTTCTTT.